The 31 T cell receptor beta chains in this list originate from one sample, sequenced in a study of T cell responses to AZD1222 COVID-19 vaccine. The protocol was immunoSEQ multiplex PCR, while the TCRdb copy is restricted to in-frame clones and leaves out a portion. The sample carries over 45,000 clones, approximately 90% recorded once. The source was peripheral blood, collected 28 days after the second AZD1222 dose. Receptors were obtained from an adult who received the AZD1222 COVID-19 vaccine.

The sample holds one count of this clone. The chain has TRBV12-5 and TRBJ1-2, with D tentatively TRBD1 (6 bases). The V end lost 6 bases, the J end lost 2 bases, and 19 bases lay between the germline ends. The CDR3 loop spans 16 amino acids. Germline V gene sequence: CDR1 LGHNT, CDR2 FRNRAP. In nucleotides, the CDR3 is TGTGCTAGTGGCCATGCCTCGGGACACCGAAACTATGGCTACACCTTC. Amino acid sequence: CASGHASGHRNYGYTF.

The chain has TRBV7-8 and TRBJ2-7, with D maybe TRBD2 (7 bases). This CDR3 has 15 residues. V lost 10 bases and J lost 9, with 28 bases in between. CDR1 is SGHVS and CDR2 is FQNEAQ in the germline V gene. The CDR3 DNA follows: TGTGCCACCCACAGTGGGGGGGCGAACCTTACGATGCAGTACTTC. It encodes CATHSGGANLTMQYF.

The chain links TRBV5-1 to TRBJ2-7, with D maybe TRBD1 (6 bases). V shed 5 bases and J shed 0 bases, with 15 bases lying between them. The CDR3 runs 15 residues. The germline gives CDR1 SGHRS, CDR2 YFSETQ. CDR3 bases: TGCGCCAGCAGAGAGGGGGTCCCAATCTCCTACGAGCAGTACTTC. Amino acids: CASREGVPISYEQYF.

The V gene is TRBV7-9, the J gene TRBJ1-3; D gene ambiguous. V was shortened by 2 bases and J by 0 bases, with 11 bases between the two germline ends. Per germline, CDR1 SEHNR and CDR2 FQNEAQ (reference sequence). There are 16 residues in the CDR3. In DNA form, the CDR3 reads TGTGCCAGCAGCTTAAGAGAGGGATCCTCTGGAAACACCATATATTTT. Encoded protein: CASSLREGSSGNTIYF.

The gene calls are TRBV27 and TRBJ2-7; 8 bases are shared with TRBD2. The CDR3 extends over 12 amino acids. Looked up from germline, CDR1 is MNHEY and CDR2 is SMNVEV (reference sequence). V gave up 6 bases and J gave up 5 bases; unmatched junction bases: 3. The CDR3 DNA sequence: TGTGCCAGCAGGTCGGGGGGGGACGAGCAGTACTTC. This encodes CASRSGGDEQYF.

This chain links TRBV6-4 with TRBJ2-2, with D uncertain. The CDR3 runs to 12 residues. Germline CDR1 is MRHNA and CDR2 is SNTAGT. Trimming removed 4 bases from V and 3 bases from J, with 3 bases in between. CDR3 coding DNA: TGTGCCAGCAGTGTGGACACCGGGGAGCTGTTTTTT. Protein sequence: CASSVDTGELFF.

V gene TRBV19 combines with J gene TRBJ1-4, with 7 positions matching TRBD1. Germline trimming cut 5 bases from V and 7 bases from J; bases unmatched to any gene: 7. The CDR3 loop spans 14 amino acids. Per germline, CDR1 LNHDA and CDR2 SQIVND (reference sequence). CDR3 coding DNA: TGTGCCAGTAGTGGGAGGGACAGCCGTGAAAAACTGTTTTTT. Its protein is CASSGRDSREKLFF.

The chain uses TRBV6-5 and TRBJ2-5; D unresolved. Trimming took 4 bases from V and 7 from J, leaving 16 bases between them. CDR3 length equals 14 residues. CDR1 and CDR2 from the germline V gene are MNHEY and SVGAGI. CDR3 sequence: CASSFAPSEATQYF. In DNA form, the CDR3 reads TGTGCCAGCAGTTTCGCCCCTTCCGAGGCGACCCAGTACTTC.

This chain joins TRBV21-1 and TRBJ2-7. TRBV21-1 is a pseudogene segment. The CDR3 runs to 15 residues. The CDR3 nucleotides read TGTGCACCAAAGCTCCCGCAGAGAAGGTCCTACGAGCAGTACTTC. Its protein is CAPKLPQRRSYEQYF.

The genes are TRBV18 and TRBJ1-5; unclear D gene. V was shortened by 8 bases and J by 1 base, with 9 bases between the two germline ends. The length of the CDR3 is 13 residues. Germline-derived CDR1 and CDR2 are KGHSH and LQKENI. The CDR3 loop is CASGKASNQPQHF. CDR3 DNA sequence: TGTGCCAGCGGCAAAGCCAGCAATCAGCCCCAGCATTTT. The full variable domain, with the rest looked up from reference TRBV18 and TRBJ1-5, is NAGVMQNPRHLVRRRGQEARLRCSPMKGHSHVYWYRQLPEEGLKFMVYLQKENIIDESGMPKERFSAEFPKEGPSILRIQQVVRGDSAAYFCASGKASNQPQHFGDGTRLSIL.

V is TRBV7-2 and J is TRBJ1-2; D unresolved. Germline CDR1 SGHTA, CDR2 FQGNSA. The CDR3 extends over 15 amino acids. V lost 1 base, J lost 1 base, and 10 bases lay in between. In nucleotides, the CDR3 is TGTGCCAGCAGCTTAGGTTTCGGCTTTAACTATGGCTACACCTTC. It codes for CASSLGFGFNYGYTF. Drawing the rest from reference TRBV7-2 and TRBJ1-2, the complete variable domain is GAGVSQSPSNKVTEKGKDVELRCDPISGHTALYWYRQSLGQGLEFLIYFQGNSAPDKSGLPSDRFSAERTGGSVSTLTIQRTQQEDSAVYLCASSLGFGFNYGYTFGSGTRLTVV.

This chain joins TRBV9 and TRBJ2-5; D remains unclear. Looked up from germline, CDR1 is SGDLS and CDR2 is YYNGEE. The CDR3 covers 15 residues. Deletions cut 4 bases from V and 0 bases from J, with 13 bases between. The CDR3 loop reads CASSSSQGYQETQYF. The CDR3 DNA sequence: TGTGCCAGCAGCTCCTCACAAGGGTACCAAGAGACCCAGTACTTC.

This clone was picked up a small number of times. V is TRBV19 and J is TRBJ1-5; D not certain. This CDR3 region has 13 residues. In germline, CDR1 is LNHDA, CDR2 SQIVND (reference sequence). Deletions cut 3 bases from V and 7 bases from J, with 10 bases between. CDR3 nucleotide sequence: TGTGCCAGTAGTATGGAGTTCCAGCAGCCCCAGCATTTT. This gives the protein CASSMEFQQPQHF.

The V call is TRBV5-1, the J call TRBJ1-2; 8 bases fit TRBD1. With V trimmed by 4 bases and J by 10 bases, 9 bases remained unmatched. Germline V gene data show CDR1 as SGHRS and CDR2 as YFSETQ. The CDR3 is 13 amino acids. CDR3 loop: CASSPPGQETYTF. The CDR3 nucleotides are TGCGCCAGCAGCCCCCCGGGACAGGAAACCTACACCTTC.

The chain has TRBV9 and TRBJ1-2; 8 positions agree with TRBD1. CDR3 size: 16 residues. V shed 4 bases and J 4 bases; nucleotides not matched to a gene: 12. Germline loops: CDR1 SGDLS, CDR2 YYNGEE. The CDR3 region is CASSHLGGQAFYGYTF. In DNA, the CDR3 is TGTGCCAGCAGCCACTTAGGGGGACAGGCATTCTATGGCTACACCTTC.

The V and J genes are TRBV7-9 and TRBJ1-4; D is uncertain. The V and J ends lost 5 bases and 0 bases respectively, with 7 bases between them. The CDR3 is made up of 14 amino acids. CDR1 is SEHNR and CDR2 is FQNEAQ in the germline V gene (reference sequence). CDR3 sequence (DNA): TGTGCCAGCAGCCCTACATCAACTAATGAAAAACTGTTTTTT. This codes for CASSPTSTNEKLFF.

In this sample, this clone turned up a few times. The chain links TRBV3-1 (or the pseudogene TRBV3-2) to TRBJ2-7; D may be TRBD1 or TRBD2 (6 bases each). V lost 0 bases to trimming and J lost 0 bases, with 9 bases between them. The CDR3 contains 15 residues. Per germline, CDR1 LGHDT and CDR2 YNNKEL (reference sequence). The CDR3 DNA follows: TGTGCCAGCAGCCAAGACGGGGGCGACTCCTACGAGCAGTACTTC. It specifies CASSQDGGDSYEQYF.

V gene TRBV28 combines with J gene TRBJ2-2; 7 bases are a match to TRBD1. The CDR3 has 14 residues. V lost 3 bases, J lost 5 bases, and 3 bases stayed unmatched. Germline loops: CDR1 MDHEN, CDR2 SYDVKM. As DNA, the CDR3 is TGTGCCAGCAGTTTGACAGGGTTGACCGGGGAGCTGTTTTTT. It translates to CASSLTGLTGELFF.

The V gene is TRBV10-2, the J gene TRBJ2-1; D gene ambiguous. V was trimmed by 0 bases and J by 6 bases, leaving 3 bases between them. Germline loops: CDR1 WSHSY, CDR2 SAAADI. This CDR3 has 12 residues. The CDR3 sequence: CASSESGNEQFF. CDR3 nucleotides: TGCGCCAGCAGTGAGTCGGGCAATGAGCAGTTCTTC.

This CDR3 is CASSSAPSGGRADTQYF. As DNA, the CDR3 is TGTGCCAGCAGCTCCGCCCCTAGCGGGGGGCGGGCAGATACGCAGTATTTT. V gene TRBV7-9 combines with J gene TRBJ2-3; 11 nucleotides line up with TRBD2. This CDR3 is built from 17 residues. V lost 4 bases and J lost 4; bases outside the gene matches: 10. Germline CDR1 reads SEHNR; CDR2 reads FQNEAQ (reference sequence).

The rearrangement uses TRBV7-9 and TRBJ1-4; D gene unclear. V shed 3 bases and J shed 2 bases, with 10 bases lying between them. This CDR3 is 15 amino acids long. Germline lookup yields CDR1 SEHNR and CDR2 FQNEAQ (reference sequence). DNA of the CDR3: TGTGCCAGCAGCTTCACCCGAGGTACTAATGAAAAACTGTTTTTT. It translates to CASSFTRGTNEKLFF.

CDR3 DNA: TGCGCCAGCAGTGGGGTCTCCACAGATACGCAGTATTTT. Protein product: CASSGVSTDTQYF. V usage is TRBV10-1 and J usage is TRBJ2-3; no clear D gene. V was cut by 4 bases and J by 2 bases, with 7 bases left in between. This CDR3 contains 13 residues. Germline CDR1 and CDR2: WNHNN and SYGVQD (reference sequence).

V is TRBV9 and J is TRBJ2-2, with 7 bases aligning to TRBD1. The CDR3 length is 14 residues. J lost 8 bases, V lost 2 bases, and 6 bases had no gene match. Per germline, CDR1 SGDLS and CDR2 YYNGEE. The CDR3 loop reads CASSVTGEGGELFF. CDR3 sequence (DNA): TGTGCCAGCAGCGTCACAGGGGAAGGGGGGGAGCTGTTTTTT.

The V and J genes are TRBV18 and TRBJ2-3, with D perhaps given as TRBD1 or TRBD2 (5 bases each). V was trimmed by 5 bases and J by 0 bases, leaving 9 bases between them. The CDR3 consists of 14 residues. Germline CDR1 is KGHSH and CDR2 is LQKENI. CDR3 in DNA: TGTGCCAGCTCAACCGGGGACAGCACAGATACGCAGTATTTT. It codes for CASSTGDSTDTQYF.

V usage is TRBV5-1 and J usage is TRBJ2-5; TRBD2 agrees at 10 bases. This CDR3 has 15 amino acids. Germline trimming cut 3 bases from V and 3 bases from J; bases unmatched to any gene: 5. Germline V gene data show CDR1 as SGHRS and CDR2 as YFSETQ. CDR3 amino acids: CASSYSGTSEETQYF. CDR3 DNA: TGCGCCAGCAGCTACTCTGGGACTAGCGAAGAGACCCAGTACTTC.

The rearrangement uses TRBV7-2 and TRBJ2-5; TRBD1 agrees at 9 bases. Trimming cost V 0 bases and J 5 bases; bases outside gene matches: 7. CDR1 is SGHTA and CDR2 is FQGNSA in the germline V gene. The CDR3 is made up of 16 amino acids. The CDR3 nucleotides are TGTGCCAGCAGCTTAGCTCCGGGACAGGGTTCGGAGACCCAGTACTTC. As protein: CASSLAPGQGSETQYF.

J is TRBJ2-2 and V is TRBV5-8; 10 nucleotides agree with TRBD2. Trimming at V came to 4 bases and at J to 1 base, leaving 4 bases not matched to a gene. Germline loops: CDR1 SGHTS, CDR2 YDEGEE. The CDR3 extends over 16 amino acids. CDR3 sequence reads: CASSAGLAVNTGELFF. CDR3 coding DNA: TGTGCCAGCAGCGCCGGACTAGCGGTGAACACCGGGGAGCTGTTTTTT.

This clone was observed a single time. The chain recombines TRBV19 with TRBJ2-7, with TRBD2 matching 11 bases. The V gene's germline CDR1 is LNHDA and CDR2 SQIVND (reference sequence). Unmatched junction bases numbered 7, after V lost 6 bases and J lost 3 bases. The CDR3 length is 15 residues. CDR3 sequence reads: CASSDRLAGNYEQYF. CDR3 coding DNA: TGTGCCAGTAGCGACCGACTAGCGGGAAACTACGAGCAGTACTTC.

The rearrangement uses TRBV5-4 and TRBJ2-3; 14 bases agree with TRBD2. Germline CDR1 reads SGHNT; CDR2 reads YYREEE (reference sequence). The CDR3 runs 18 residues. Losses at the gene ends were 4 bases for V and 3 bases for J; bases not matched to a gene: 10. CDR3 region: CASSPIRLAGGRTDTQYF. The CDR3 DNA reads as TGTGCCAGCAGCCCTATCCGACTAGCGGGGGGGCGAACAGATACGCAGTATTTT. Full variable domain (missing parts from reference TRBV5-4 and TRBJ2-3): ETGVTQSPTHLIKTRGQQVTLRCSSQSGHNTVSWYQQALGQGPQFIFQYYREEENGRGNFPPRFSGLQFPNYSSELNVNALELDDSALYLCASSPIRLAGGRTDTQYFGPGTRLTVL.

The chain links TRBV6-2 or TRBV6-3 to TRBJ1-5; 8 nucleotides agree with TRBD1. Germline V gene lookup returns CDR1 MNHEY and CDR2 SVGEGT. This CDR3 is built from 16 residues. V gave up 4 bases and J gave up 2 bases; unmatched junction bases: 7. This CDR3 is CASSSLQTGGNQPQHF. CDR3 coding DNA: TGTGCCAGCAGTTCCCTACAGACAGGGGGCAATCAGCCCCAGCATTTT.

This clone was recorded once. The rearrangement joins TRBV7-8 to TRBJ1-5; D gene uncertain. The germline V gene has CDR1 SGHVS and CDR2 FQNEAQ. V was cut by 5 bases and J by 2 bases, with 16 bases left in between. CDR3 length: 16 amino acids. DNA of the CDR3: TGTGCCAGCAGCCTACTTCTGGGAAATGGCAATCAGCCCCAGCATTTT. Its translation is CASSLLLGNGNQPQHF.